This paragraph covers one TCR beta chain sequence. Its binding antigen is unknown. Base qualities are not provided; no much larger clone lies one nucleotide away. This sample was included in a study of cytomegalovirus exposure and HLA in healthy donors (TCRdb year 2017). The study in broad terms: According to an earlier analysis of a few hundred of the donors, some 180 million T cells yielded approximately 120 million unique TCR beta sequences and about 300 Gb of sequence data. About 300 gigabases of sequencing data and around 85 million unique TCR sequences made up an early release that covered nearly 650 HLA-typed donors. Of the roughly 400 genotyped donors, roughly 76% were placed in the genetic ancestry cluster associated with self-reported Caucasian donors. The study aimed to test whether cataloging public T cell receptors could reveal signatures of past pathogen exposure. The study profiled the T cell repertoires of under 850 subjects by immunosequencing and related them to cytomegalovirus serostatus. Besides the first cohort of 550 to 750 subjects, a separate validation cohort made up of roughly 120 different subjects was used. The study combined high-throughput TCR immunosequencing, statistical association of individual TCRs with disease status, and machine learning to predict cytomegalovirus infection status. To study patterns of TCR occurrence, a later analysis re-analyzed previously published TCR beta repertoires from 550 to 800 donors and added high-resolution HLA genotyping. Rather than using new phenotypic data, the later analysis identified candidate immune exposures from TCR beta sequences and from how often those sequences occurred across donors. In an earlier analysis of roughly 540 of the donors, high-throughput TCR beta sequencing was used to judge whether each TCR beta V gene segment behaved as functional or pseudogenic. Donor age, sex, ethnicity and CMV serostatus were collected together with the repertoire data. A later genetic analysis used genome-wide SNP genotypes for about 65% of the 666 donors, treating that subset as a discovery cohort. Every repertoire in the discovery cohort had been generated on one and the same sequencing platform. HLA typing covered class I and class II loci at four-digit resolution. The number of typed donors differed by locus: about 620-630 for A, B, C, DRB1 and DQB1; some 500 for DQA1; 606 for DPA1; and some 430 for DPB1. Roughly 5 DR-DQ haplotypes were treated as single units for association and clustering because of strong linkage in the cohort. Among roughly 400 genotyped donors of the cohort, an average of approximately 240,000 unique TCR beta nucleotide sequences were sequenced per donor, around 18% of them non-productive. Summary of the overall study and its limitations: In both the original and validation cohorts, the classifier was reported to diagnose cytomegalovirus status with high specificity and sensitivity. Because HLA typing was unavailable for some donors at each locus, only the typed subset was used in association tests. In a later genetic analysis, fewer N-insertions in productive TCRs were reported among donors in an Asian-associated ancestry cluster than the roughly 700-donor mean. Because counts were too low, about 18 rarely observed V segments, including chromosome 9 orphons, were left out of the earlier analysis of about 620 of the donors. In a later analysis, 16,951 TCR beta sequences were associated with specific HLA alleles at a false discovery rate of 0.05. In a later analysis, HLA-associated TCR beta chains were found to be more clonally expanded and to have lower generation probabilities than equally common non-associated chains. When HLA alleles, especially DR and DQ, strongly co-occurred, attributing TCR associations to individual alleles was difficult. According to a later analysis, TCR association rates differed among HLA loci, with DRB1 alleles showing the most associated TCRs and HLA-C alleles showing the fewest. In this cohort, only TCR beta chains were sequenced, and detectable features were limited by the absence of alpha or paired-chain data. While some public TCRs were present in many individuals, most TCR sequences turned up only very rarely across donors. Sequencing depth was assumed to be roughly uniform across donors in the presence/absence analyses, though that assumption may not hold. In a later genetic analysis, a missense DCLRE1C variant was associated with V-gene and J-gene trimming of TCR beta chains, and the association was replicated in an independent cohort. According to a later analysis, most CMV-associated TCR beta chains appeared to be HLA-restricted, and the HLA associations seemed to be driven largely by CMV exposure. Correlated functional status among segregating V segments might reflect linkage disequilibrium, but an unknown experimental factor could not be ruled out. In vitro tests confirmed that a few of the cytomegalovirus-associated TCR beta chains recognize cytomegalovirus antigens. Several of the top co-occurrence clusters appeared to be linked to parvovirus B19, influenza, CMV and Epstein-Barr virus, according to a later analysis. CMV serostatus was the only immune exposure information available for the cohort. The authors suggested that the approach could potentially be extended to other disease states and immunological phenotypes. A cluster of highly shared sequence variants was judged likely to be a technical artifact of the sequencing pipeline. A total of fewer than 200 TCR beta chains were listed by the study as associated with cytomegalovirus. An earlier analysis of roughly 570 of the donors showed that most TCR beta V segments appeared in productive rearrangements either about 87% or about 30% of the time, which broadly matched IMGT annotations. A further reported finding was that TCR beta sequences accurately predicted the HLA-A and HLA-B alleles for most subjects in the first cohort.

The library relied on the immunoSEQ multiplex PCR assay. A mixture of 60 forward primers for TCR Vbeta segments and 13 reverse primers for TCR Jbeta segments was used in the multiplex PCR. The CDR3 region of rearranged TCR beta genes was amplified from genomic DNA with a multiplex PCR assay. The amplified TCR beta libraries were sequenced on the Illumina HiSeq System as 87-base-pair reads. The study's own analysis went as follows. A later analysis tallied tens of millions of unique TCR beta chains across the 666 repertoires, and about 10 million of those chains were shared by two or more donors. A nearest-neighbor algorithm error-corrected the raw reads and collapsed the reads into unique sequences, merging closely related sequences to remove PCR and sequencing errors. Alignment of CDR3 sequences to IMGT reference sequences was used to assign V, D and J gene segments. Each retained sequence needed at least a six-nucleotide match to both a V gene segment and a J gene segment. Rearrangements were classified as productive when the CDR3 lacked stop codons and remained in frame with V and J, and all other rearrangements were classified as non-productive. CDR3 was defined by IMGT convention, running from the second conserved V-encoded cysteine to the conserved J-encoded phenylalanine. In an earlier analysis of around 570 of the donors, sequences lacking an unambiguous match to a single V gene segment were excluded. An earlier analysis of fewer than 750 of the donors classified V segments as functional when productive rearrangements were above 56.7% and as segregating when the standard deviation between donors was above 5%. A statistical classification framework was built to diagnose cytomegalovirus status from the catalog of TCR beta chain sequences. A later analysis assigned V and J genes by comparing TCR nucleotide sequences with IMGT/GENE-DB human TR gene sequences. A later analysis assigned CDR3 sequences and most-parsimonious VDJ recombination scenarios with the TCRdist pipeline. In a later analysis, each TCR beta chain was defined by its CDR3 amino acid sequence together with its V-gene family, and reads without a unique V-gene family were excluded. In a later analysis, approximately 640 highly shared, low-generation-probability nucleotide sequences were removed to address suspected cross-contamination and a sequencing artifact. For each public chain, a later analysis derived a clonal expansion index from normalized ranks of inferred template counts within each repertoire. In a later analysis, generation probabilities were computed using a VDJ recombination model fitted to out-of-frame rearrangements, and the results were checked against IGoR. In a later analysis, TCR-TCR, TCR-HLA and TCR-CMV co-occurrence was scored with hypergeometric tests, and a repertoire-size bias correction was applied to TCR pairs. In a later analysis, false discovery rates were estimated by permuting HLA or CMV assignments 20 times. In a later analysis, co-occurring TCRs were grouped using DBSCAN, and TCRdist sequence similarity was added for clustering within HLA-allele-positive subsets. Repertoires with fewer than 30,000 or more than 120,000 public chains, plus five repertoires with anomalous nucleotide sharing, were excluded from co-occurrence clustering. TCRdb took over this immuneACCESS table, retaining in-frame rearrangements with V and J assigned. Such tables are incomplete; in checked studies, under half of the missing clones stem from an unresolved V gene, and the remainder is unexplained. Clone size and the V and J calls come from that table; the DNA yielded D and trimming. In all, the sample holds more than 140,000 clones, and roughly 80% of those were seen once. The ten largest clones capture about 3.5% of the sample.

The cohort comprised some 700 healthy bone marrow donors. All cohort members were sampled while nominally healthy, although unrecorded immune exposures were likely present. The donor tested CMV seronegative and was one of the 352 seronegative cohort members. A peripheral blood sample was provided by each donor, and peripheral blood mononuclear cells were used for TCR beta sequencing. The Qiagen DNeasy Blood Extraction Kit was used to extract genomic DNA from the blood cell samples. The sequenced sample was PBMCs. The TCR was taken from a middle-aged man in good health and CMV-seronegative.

The CDR3 region: CASSPDSRYGYTF. The DNA sequence follows: TGTGCCAGCTCACCGGACAGCCGCTATGGCTACACCTTC. The rearrangement combines TRBV18 with TRBJ1-2; the best D guess is TRBD1, with 6 bases matching. V is shortened by 3 bases, J by 4 bases, and the region joining them spans 9 bases. From the germline V gene, CDR1 is KGHSH and CDR2 is LQKENI. The CDR3 measures 13 amino acids from cysteine to phenylalanine. The kept DNA is CDR3 alone, 39 bases in frame from the first base.